These 2 T cell receptor beta chains were all obtained from the same sample, sequenced in a study of T cell changes during pregnancy in multiple sclerosis. The method was immunoSEQ multiplex PCR; TCRdb's version includes in-frame clones alone and lacks a portion of them. The table includes some 60,000 clones, 70% to 90% detected once. Specimen: CD4+ T cells from peripheral blood mononuclear cells, collected in the third trimester of pregnancy. These receptor sequences come from a female donor with multiple sclerosis, enrolled in a pregnancy study.

The chain combines TRBV9 with TRBJ2-1; TRBD1 matches 12 bases. The CDR3 is made up of 16 amino acids. V lost 2 bases and J lost 8; bases outside the gene matches: 8. Germline V gene sequence: CDR1 SGDLS, CDR2 YYNGEE. For the CDR3, the DNA is TGTGCCAGCAGCGTTAGTGCGGGACAGGGGGCGTATGAGCAGTTCTTC. It translates to CASSVSAGQGAYEQFF.

The rearrangement joins TRBV15 to TRBJ2-5; 14 bases are shared with TRBD2. From germline, CDR1 is LNHNV and CDR2 YYDKDF (reference sequence). The CDR3 has 19 residues. V lost 5 bases and J lost 5; bases outside the gene matches: 16. CDR3 nucleotide sequence: TGTGCCACCAGCGGGAGACTAGCGGGGGGGCCGAGGTTAGGGGAGACCCAGTACTTC. Amino acids: CATSGRLAGGPRLGETQYF.